This T cell receptor beta chain was found in a study of T cell responses to AZD1222 COVID-19 vaccine. This clone has only one observation. The antigen remains undetermined. Measured with immunoSEQ multiplex PCR; TCRdb has only the in-frame clones, and not every one. The sample has 150,000 or so clones; about 88% are singletons. Study findings and constraints: CD4 TCRs linked to vaccination spanned spike, dominating at 160-218 and 743-854. Sampled repertoires all dated from after the peak T cell response. At baseline, seropositivity was found in only a handful of AZD1222 recipients.

This CDR3 has 16 residues. The V end was cut by 6 bases, the J end by 9 bases, with 21 bases between. Per the germline V gene, CDR1 is MNHEY and CDR2 is SMNVEV (reference sequence). The clonotype originates from an adult in good health. The source was peripheral blood, collected on day 0 of AZD1222 vaccination. J is TRBJ1-6 and V is TRBV27; D unclear. CDR3: CASSLYSSSPGSPLHF. DNA for the CDR3: TGTGCCAGCAGCCTCTACTCCAGCTCCCCTGGTTCACCCCTCCACTTT.